Shown below are 16 T cell receptor beta chains from a single sample sequenced in a study of early T cells in non-severe SARS-CoV-2 infection. TCRdb re-derived calls from the 5' RACE reads in MiXCR, one entry per CDR3 protein. Of under 85,000 distinct CDR3 sequences in the sample, 10% to 15% were seen once. Specimen: whole blood. These receptors were taken from an adult who was a healthcare worker with PCR-confirmed SARS-CoV-2 infection or an uninfected control (not recorded which).

This clonotype has more than one count but fewer than ten. This chain links TRBV30 with TRBJ2-7; weak D call: TRBD1 (5 bases). The CDR3 has 13 residues. The V end was cut by 5 bases, the J end by 4 bases, with 15 bases between. The germline V gene has CDR1 GTSNPN and CDR2 SVGIG (reference sequence). Here the CDR3 reads CAWDDYRKYEQYF. CDR3 bases: TGTGCCTGGGATGATTACAGGAAATACGAGCAGTACTTC.

This clonotype showed up many times. The rearrangement uses TRBV10-3 and TRBJ2-3, with TRBD1 identical over 8 bases. Looked up from germline, CDR1 is ENHRY and CDR2 is SYGVKD. This CDR3 spans 12 amino acids. The J segment lost 1 base and the V segment lost 11 bases, leaving 2 bases of the junction unmatched. The CDR3 spells CAVTGGTDTQYF. The CDR3 DNA follows: TGTGCCGTGACAGGGGGCACAGATACGCAGTATTTT.

This chain connects TRBV7-2 to TRBJ1-5, with D maybe TRBD1 (5 bases). Germline V gives CDR1 SGHTA, CDR2 FQGNSA. The CDR3 totals 14 residues. V dropped 2 bases and J dropped 5 bases, with 10 bases sitting between them. In DNA, the CDR3 is TGTGCCAGCAGCTTACGGCAGGGCCATCAGCCCCAGCATTTT. Amino acid sequence: CASSLRQGHQPQHF.

Ten or more counts support this clonotype. V gene TRBV6-2 or TRBV6-3 combines with J gene TRBJ1-1; D gene ambiguous. CDR1 and CDR2 (germline): MNHEY, SVGEGT. Trimming cost V 7 bases and J 5 bases, with 14 bases left between them. This CDR3 is 13 amino acids long. CDR3 DNA sequence: TGTGCCAGCAACAAAGGAGGGCGGACTGAAGCTTTCTTT. This codes for CASNKGGRTEAFF.

This clonotype was counted only a few times. The chain links TRBV14 to TRBJ2-7; tentatively, D is TRBD1 (5 bases). Germline CDR1 and CDR2: SGHDN and FVKESK. Trimming left V 2 bases short and J 3 bases short, with 14 bases between. CDR3 length equals 15 residues. CDR3 in amino acids: CASSQIGRAVYEQYF. The CDR3 DNA reads TGTGCCAGCAGCCAAATCGGCAGGGCTGTCTACGAGCAGTACTTC.

At least ten counts were recorded for this clonotype. This chain joins TRBV18 and TRBJ1-6; TRBD1 might be the D (5 bases). This CDR3 region has 15 residues. The germline V gene has CDR1 KGHSH and CDR2 LQKENI. V lost 6 bases to trimming and J lost 14 bases, with 23 bases between them. The CDR3 DNA reads TGTGCCAGCTCCGAGGGTCGGGACGCCGGGACTGCCCTCCACTTT. Translating gives CASSEGRDAGTALHF.

This clonotype was picked up a small number of times. The rearrangement joins TRBV28 to TRBJ2-5; 9 bases align to TRBD1. V lost 5 bases and J lost 5; bases outside the gene matches: 9. CDR1 and CDR2 (germline): MDHEN, SYDVKM. The CDR3 length is 15 residues. CDR3 loop: CASSPSTGGAETQYF. CDR3 sequence (DNA): TGTGCCAGCAGTCCTTCCACAGGGGGCGCGGAGACCCAGTACTTC.

At least ten counts were recorded for this clonotype. The V call is TRBV5-1, the J call TRBJ2-3; TRBD2 is a possible D gene (6 bases). The CDR3 loop spans 12 amino acids. Trimming cost V 4 bases and J 5 bases, with 8 bases left between them. The germline gives CDR1 SGHRS, CDR2 YFSETQ. The CDR3 nucleotides are TGCGCCAGCAGCCCGGAGGGAGATACGCAGTATTTT. Protein product: CASSPEGDTQYF.

There are a few counts of this clonotype. CDR3: CASISGSSPLHF. In nucleotides, the CDR3 is TGTGCCAGCATTTCAGGCAGTTCACCCCTCCACTTT. This rearrangement joins TRBV6-6 to TRBJ1-6; D uncertain. CDR1 and CDR2 from the germline V gene are MNHNY and SVGAGI (reference sequence). V was cut by 7 bases and J by 9 bases, with 10 bases left in between. The CDR3 extends over 12 amino acids.

In this sample, this clonotype turned up many times. This chain uses TRBV20-1 with TRBJ2-7; TRBD1 matches 9 bases. From germline, CDR1 is DFQATT and CDR2 SNEGSKA (reference sequence). J lost 5 bases, V lost 1 base, and 6 bases had no gene match. The CDR3 extends over 14 amino acids. CDR3 coding DNA: TGCAGTGCTAGAGGGGGGGACAGGGAGGACGAGCAGTACTTC. Amino acids: CSARGGDREDEQYF.

V is TRBV6-2 or TRBV6-3 and J is TRBJ2-3; D uncertain. CDR3 length: 11 amino acids. The germline CDR1 and CDR2 sequences are MNHEY and SVGEGT. V was cut by 5 bases and J by 10 bases, with 10 bases left in between. CDR3 sequence: CASSPNRAQYF. CDR3 DNA sequence: TGTGCCAGCAGTCCTAATAGGGCGCAGTATTTT.

This clonotype was detected many times. The chain carries TRBV7-9 and TRBJ2-1; the match to TRBD2 covers 10 bases. This CDR3 region has 14 residues. The V gene end was trimmed by 3 bases and the J gene end by 9 bases; junction bases not matched to a gene: 5. CDR1 and CDR2 (germline): SEHNR, FQNEAQ (reference sequence). The CDR3 loop is CASSFSGGASEQFF. CDR3 nucleotide sequence: TGTGCCAGCAGCTTCAGCGGGGGGGCAAGTGAGCAGTTCTTC.

The chain combines TRBV20-1 with TRBJ2-3, with 9 bases matching TRBD2. CDR3 size: 15 residues. V lost 4 bases, J lost 2 bases, and 7 bases stayed unmatched. In germline, CDR1 is DFQATT, CDR2 SNEGSKA (reference sequence). The CDR3 nucleotides read TGCAGTGCTACACCGGGACTAGCTCCCACAGATACGCAGTATTTT. It is translated as CSATPGLAPTDTQYF.

In this sample, this clonotype turned up many times. V and J are TRBV28 and TRBJ2-5, with D unclear. Trimming removed 4 bases at V and 7 bases at J, with 7 bases between. Germline loops: CDR1 MDHEN, CDR2 SYDVKM. The CDR3 is made up of 11 amino acids. CDR3 nucleotides: TGTGCCAGCAGTTCGTTCGGGACCCAGTACTTC. Amino acid sequence: CASSSFGTQYF.

The table lists this clonotype with a few counts. The rearrangement joins TRBV5-1 to TRBJ2-7; 7 bases align to TRBD1. Germline CDR1 SGHRS, CDR2 YFSETQ. There are 15 residues in the CDR3. The J segment lost 0 bases and the V segment lost 4 bases, leaving 7 bases of the junction unmatched. Written as DNA, the CDR3 is TGCGCCAGCAGCGATCGGGACAGCCTCTCCTACGAGCAGTACTTC. It encodes CASSDRDSLSYEQYF.

This clonotype was counted between two and nine times. The genes are TRBV12-5 and TRBJ2-5; possibly TRBD2 for D (6 bases). CDR1 is LGHNT and CDR2 is FRNRAP in the germline V gene. This CDR3 region has 12 residues. V was clipped by 9 bases and J by 3 bases, with 11 bases between them. CDR3 bases: TGTGCTAGCCGTAGCGGTGAAGAGACCCAGTACTTC. Amino acids: CASRSGEETQYF.